Included here is one TCR beta chain sequence, with context. The antigen is unknown. The CDR3 length is 15 residues. Trimming removed 0 bases from V and 10 bases from J; junction bases left unmatched: 9. CDR1 and CDR2 from the germline V gene are LGHDT and YNNKEL (reference sequence). The method was immunoSEQ multiplex PCR; TCRdb's version includes in-frame clones alone and lacks a portion of them. The data contain 50,000 to 85,000 clones, 75% to 85% of them singletons. These data are taken from a study of T cell responses to AZD1222 COVID-19 vaccine. Overall study results and limits: Clonal diversity was possibly underestimated, and white British individuals and females predominated among donors. Across spike, vaccine-associated CD4 TCRs were found, dominant at 160-218 and 743-854. Repertoire collection took place solely once the T cell response had peaked.

The material sequenced was peripheral blood, taken on day 0 of MenACWY control vaccination. The chain is built from TRBV3-1 (or the pseudogene TRBV3-2) and TRBJ1-1; 9 bases are a match to TRBD1. The TCR was taken from an adult in good health. The CDR3 sequence: CASSQESGQGNRAFF. CDR3 sequence (DNA): TGTGCCAGCAGCCAAGAATCCGGACAGGGGAACCGAGCTTTCTTT.